This section outlines one T cell receptor beta chain sequence together with its context. Its antigen is unidentified. This entry is derived from a study of OX40 agonist ivuxolimab in advanced cancers. Study-wide background: The patients received ivuxolimab by intravenous route every 2 weeks at 0.01 to 10 mg/kg. General study findings and limits: Both CD4+ and CD8+ T cell populations in blood had undergone clonal expansion by week 6 at 0.1 to 3.0 mg/kg.

V was trimmed by 4 bases and J by 7 bases, leaving 8 bases between them. The CDR3 is 12 amino acids. Germline V gene data show CDR1 as LNHDA and CDR2 as SQIVND (reference sequence). Generated by immunoSEQ multiplex PCR, the TCRdb table keeps only in-frame clones and is missing some. The sample lists some 68,000 clones, 87% occurring once. The sample consisted of CD4+ or CD8+ T cells sorted from blood, taken in a trial of the OX40 agonist ivuxolimab. The rearrangement joins TRBV19 to TRBJ2-1, with D perhaps matching TRBD1 (5 bases). The TCR sequence derives from an adult with an advanced solid tumor such as melanoma, head and neck, liver or kidney cancer. CDR3 coding DNA: TGTGCCAGTAGTACGTCAGGGAATGAGCAGTTCTTC. This codes for CASSTSGNEQFF.